This record concerns one T cell receptor beta chain sequence. This CDR3 spans 13 amino acids. J lost 6 bases, V lost 6 bases, and 5 bases had no gene match. This sample was taken from a study of blood T cell repertoires in COVID-19. Some clones are missing from TCRdb's copy, which holds only in-frame ones; the method was immunoSEQ multiplex PCR. Of 250,000 to 350,000 clones in the sample, around 92% were seen once. Material for sequencing was peripheral blood. V usage is TRBV12-3 or TRBV12-4 and J usage is TRBJ2-7; 10 bases match TRBD2. This TCR was sampled from a man between 18 and 29 years old who had recovered from COVID-19. CDR3 in amino acids: CASSELAGIEQYF. The CDR3 bases are TGTGCCAGCAGCGAACTAGCGGGGATCGAGCAGTACTTC.